This T cell receptor (beta chain) stems from a study of cytomegalovirus exposure and HLA in healthy donors. Study as a whole: From donors who were HLA-typed, an early data release held around 80 million unique TCRs.

Remarks on this clone: What it binds is unknown.

CDR3 length equals 13 residues. Germline V gene data show CDR1 as SQVTM and CDR2 as ANQGSEA. Trimming left V 5 bases short and J 5 bases short, with 15 bases between. Study-wide points: It was 150 or so TCR beta chains that were listed as cytomegalovirus-associated. Apparent HLA restriction characterized most CMV-associated TCR beta chains in a later analysis.

The PCR was carried out with 60 Vbeta primers and 13 Jbeta primers. Assay: immunoSEQ multiplex PCR; the TCRdb copy retains only in-frame clones and omits some. The sample contains some 110,000 clones, less than 85% of which appear only once. The sequenced sample was PBMCs. This chain joins TRBV29-1 and TRBJ2-5; D is unclear. The receptor was derived from a man aged 35-49 years in good health and CMV-seropositive. This CDR3 is CSVWVGDGETQYF. The CDR3 DNA reads as TGCAGCGTTTGGGTTGGAGATGGGGAGACCCAGTACTTC. Filled out from reference TRBV29-1 and TRBJ2-5, the complete variable domain reads SAVISQKPSRDICQRGTSLTIQCQVDSQVTMMFWYRQQPGQSLTLIATANQGSEATYESGFVIDKFPISRPNLTFSTLTVSNMSPEDSSIYLCSVWVGDGETQYFGPGTRLLVL.